These T cell receptor beta chains were read from a single sample in a study of blood T cells in healthy people across ages. TCRdb re-derived calls from the 5' RACE reads in MiXCR, one entry per CDR3 protein. The top ten hold 13% of the sample, which has around 1.1 million distinct CDR3 sequences, under 40% seen once. Sequencing was done on a sample of blood. The receptors were sampled from a man in his late teens or twenties in good health. The CDR3 runs from the conserved cysteine through the conserved F or W. A D gene is named only where the DNA matches it firmly. The size of a clone is reported for some rows only, either as once, few or many, or as a class for expanded clones.

j_gene: TRBJ2-3; abundance: few; v_gene: TRBV7-2; d_gene: .; CDR3nt: TGTGCCAGCAGCAAAACGCCTTCCAGGTTTCCCACAGATACGCAGTATTTT; CDR3aa: CASSKTPSRFPTDTQYF
j_gene: TRBJ1-2; abundance: few; v_gene: TRBV11-2; d_gene: .; CDR3nt: TGTGCCAGCAGCTTACAAGGCTACACCTTC; CDR3aa: CASSLQGYTF
j_gene: TRBJ1-5; abundance: few; v_gene: TRBV5-5; d_gene: .; CDR3nt: TGTGCCAGCAGCGGAGCGTTTTGGGGAGAGAGCAATCAGCCCCAGCATTTT; CDR3aa: CASSGAFWGESNQPQHF
j_gene: TRBJ1-1; abundance: .; v_gene: TRBV20-1; d_gene: TRBD1; CDR3nt: TGCAGTGCTAGAGTACAGGGGGCAAGAACTGAAGCTTTCTTT; CDR3aa: CSARVQGARTEAFF
j_gene: TRBJ1-1; abundance: .; v_gene: TRBV10-3; d_gene: .; CDR3nt: TGTGCCGGTCGGGGCACCCAGGGGACTGAAGCTTTCTTT; CDR3aa: CAGRGTQGTEAFF
j_gene: TRBJ2-6; abundance: .; v_gene: TRBV9; d_gene: .; CDR3nt: TGTGCCAGCAGCGTAGGGGGACTTACTGGGGCCAACGTCCTGACTTTC; CDR3aa: CASSVGGLTGANVLTF
j_gene: TRBJ2-1; abundance: .; v_gene: TRBV7-2; d_gene: .; CDR3nt: TGTGCCAGCAGCTCTCCTCAGGATGAGCAGTTCTTC; CDR3aa: CASSSPQDEQFF
j_gene: TRBJ2-3; abundance: many; v_gene: TRBV5-5; d_gene: TRBD1; CDR3nt: TGTGCCAGCAGCCCGGGACAGAACACAGATACGCAGTATTTT; CDR3aa: CASSPGQNTDTQYF
j_gene: TRBJ2-1; abundance: few; v_gene: TRBV9; d_gene: .; CDR3nt: TGTGCCAGCAGCGCACCCCCCGGAAAAGAGCAGTTCTTC; CDR3aa: CASSAPPGKEQFF
j_gene: TRBJ1-4; abundance: few; v_gene: TRBV20-1; d_gene: TRBD1; CDR3nt: TGCAGTGCTCCGGACAGGGCAAGCGGAAAACTGTTTTTT; CDR3aa: CSAPDRASGKLFF
j_gene: TRBJ1-1; abundance: .; v_gene: TRBV2; d_gene: .; CDR3nt: TGTGCCAGCAGAGAAGGACAGTTCACTGAAGCTTTCTTT; CDR3aa: CASREGQFTEAFF
j_gene: TRBJ1-6; abundance: few; v_gene: TRBV10-3; d_gene: .; CDR3nt: TGTGCCATCAGTGATTCAGGGCTTCATAATTCACCCCTCCACTTT; CDR3aa: CAISDSGLHNSPLHF
j_gene: TRBJ1-1; abundance: .; v_gene: TRBV20-1; d_gene: .; CDR3nt: TGCAGTGCTAGGGGATGGGAAGAAGAAGCTTTCTTT; CDR3aa: CSARGWEEEAFF
j_gene: TRBJ1-1; abundance: .; v_gene: TRBV6-2/TRBV6-3; d_gene: TRBD1; CDR3nt: TGTGCCAGCAGCGAACAGGGGGAATCTGAAGCTTTCTTT; CDR3aa: CASSEQGESEAFF
j_gene: TRBJ2-1; abundance: .; v_gene: TRBV11-2; d_gene: .; CDR3nt: TGTGCCAGCAGCTTAGGGGACGGGAGCTCCTACAATGAGCAGTTCTTC; CDR3aa: CASSLGDGSSYNEQFF
j_gene: TRBJ1-5; abundance: .; v_gene: TRBV20-1; d_gene: TRBD1; CDR3nt: TGCAGTGCAGTAGAAGACAGGGGGGGGAGATGGCCCCAGCATTTT; CDR3aa: CSAVEDRGGRWPQHF
j_gene: TRBJ2-7; abundance: .; v_gene: TRBV20-1; d_gene: TRBD2; CDR3nt: TGCAGTGCGTCGGAACTAGCGGGGGACTATGAGCAGTACTTC; CDR3aa: CSASELAGDYEQYF
j_gene: TRBJ1-5; abundance: .; v_gene: TRBV6-2/TRBV6-3; d_gene: .; CDR3nt: TGTGCCGCTCGGGGCGGGGGGAGCAATCAGCCCCAGCATTTT; CDR3aa: CAARGGGSNQPQHF
j_gene: TRBJ2-3; abundance: .; v_gene: TRBV6-2/TRBV6-3; d_gene: .; CDR3nt: TGTGCCAGCAGCCCCCCGTGGGATACGCAGTATTTT; CDR3aa: CASSPPWDTQYF
j_gene: TRBJ1-1; abundance: .; v_gene: TRBV3-1; d_gene: TRBD1; CDR3nt: TGTGCCAGCAGCCTCTACTCGGGACAGGGGGTAGGGACTGAAGCTTTCTTT; CDR3aa: CASSLYSGQGVGTEAFF
j_gene: TRBJ2-7; abundance: few; v_gene: TRBV15; d_gene: TRBD1; CDR3nt: TGTGCCACCAGCAGAGAGACAGGGAGCTCCTACAATGAGCAGTACTTC; CDR3aa: CATSRETGSSYNEQYF
j_gene: TRBJ1-2; abundance: .; v_gene: TRBV7-9; d_gene: .; CDR3nt: TGTGCCAGCAGCTTCAACCGACACTATGGCTACACCTTC; CDR3aa: CASSFNRHYGYTF
j_gene: TRBJ1-2; abundance: .; v_gene: TRBV29-1; d_gene: TRBD1; CDR3nt: TGCAGCGTTGCCCCCTTGACCGACGACAGGGGGAACTATGGCTACACCTTC; CDR3aa: CSVAPLTDDRGNYGYTF
j_gene: TRBJ1-1; abundance: .; v_gene: TRBV6-2/TRBV6-3; d_gene: .; CDR3nt: TGTGCCAGCAGTTACGGCGGGGGGAGGCAGGAAGCTTTCTTT; CDR3aa: CASSYGGGRQEAFF
j_gene: TRBJ1-2; abundance: few; v_gene: TRBV7-9; d_gene: TRBD1; CDR3nt: TGTGCCAGCAGCCGTAAGGACAGGGGGCCGCCGGGAGTCTCTGGCTACACCTTC; CDR3aa: CASSRKDRGPPGVSGYTF
j_gene: TRBJ2-5; abundance: .; v_gene: TRBV29-1; d_gene: .; CDR3nt: TGCAGCGCCCAGCCCCAAGAGACCCAGTACTTC; CDR3aa: CSAQPQETQYF
j_gene: TRBJ2-1; abundance: .; v_gene: TRBV20-1; d_gene: TRBD2; CDR3nt: TGCAGTGCTAAACGACTAGCGGGGATATACAATGAGCAGTTCTTC; CDR3aa: CSAKRLAGIYNEQFF
j_gene: TRBJ1-2; abundance: once; v_gene: TRBV7-2; d_gene: .; CDR3nt: TGTGCCAGCAGCTTATCTGGGATAGGGAATAACTATGGCTACACCTTC; CDR3aa: CASSLSGIGNNYGYTF
j_gene: TRBJ2-3; abundance: few; v_gene: TRBV9; d_gene: TRBD1; CDR3nt: TGTGCCAGCAGCGAGCCCAGACGGACAGGGGGCACAGATACGCAGTATTTT; CDR3aa: CASSEPRRTGGTDTQYF
j_gene: TRBJ1-5; abundance: .; v_gene: TRBV6-1; d_gene: .; CDR3nt: TGTGCCAGCAGTGAAGTAAAGCTGGAGCCCCAGCATTTT; CDR3aa: CASSEVKLEPQHF
j_gene: TRBJ2-7; abundance: .; v_gene: TRBV7-8; d_gene: .; CDR3nt: TGTGCCAGCAGCTTAGGAAGGGGGGGACCCGACGAGCAGTACTTC; CDR3aa: CASSLGRGGPDEQYF